Below, 27 T cell receptor beta chains from the same sample are listed, as sequenced in a study of vaccination and CD4 T cells after COVID-19. Treatment noted: roughly 10-day PBMC culture with coronavirus spike peptide pools or control peptides (ViraFEST assay). An Oncomine TCR Beta short-read assay was used to sequence the DNA from cultured CD4+ T cells. MiXCR, run by TCRdb on the PCR reads, gives a single entry per CDR3 protein. The repertoire consists of approximately 17,000 distinct CDR3 sequences, with roughly 60% occurring once and the leading ten covering approximately 11%. Their antigen targets remain unknown. What was sequenced was CD4+ T cells from blood, cultured in vitro. The receptors were gathered from a human donor who had recovered from COVID-19.

In its sample, this clonotype was seen a few times. The V call is TRBV20-1, the J call TRBJ2-3; TRBD2 matches at 9 bases. The germline V gene encodes CDR1 DFQATT and CDR2 SNEGSKA (reference sequence). This CDR3 has 15 residues. The J segment lost 2 bases and the V segment lost 3 bases, leaving 6 bases of the junction unmatched. The CDR3 loop reads CSARGTSFNTDTQYF. Written as DNA, the CDR3 is TGCAGTGCTAGGGGGACTAGCTTCAACACAGATACGCAGTATTTT.

V is TRBV5-1 and J is TRBJ2-2; 7 bases agree with TRBD2. The length of the CDR3 is 16 residues. Germline CDR1 reads SGHRS; CDR2 reads YFSETQ. V trimming: 5 bases; J trimming: 3 bases; junction bases outside the gene matches: 10. DNA for the CDR3: TGCGCCAGCAGTCCGCGGACTAGGCGGGACACCGGGGAGCTGTTTTTT. This gives the protein CASSPRTRRDTGELFF.

The CDR3 sequence: CASSLSDPAAYEQYF. CDR3 in DNA: TGCGCCAGCAGCTTGTCGGATCCGGCGGCCTACGAGCAGTACTTC. The chain has TRBV5-1 and TRBJ2-7, with no clear D. The CDR3 consists of 15 residues. Germline CDR1 is SGHRS and CDR2 is YFSETQ. V was pared by 1 base and J by 2 bases, with 13 bases between.

The chain carries TRBV5-1 and TRBJ1-1, with D perhaps TRBD1 (6 bases). Germline-derived CDR1 and CDR2 are SGHRS and YFSETQ. The CDR3 is 17 residues long. With 5 bases removed from V and 2 bases from J, the gap between germline ends came to 22 bases. The CDR3 DNA reads as TGCGCCAGCAGACCATTCCGGGACACCCATGGAAACACTGAAGCTTTCTTT. Protein sequence: CASRPFRDTHGNTEAFF.

The table lists this clonotype with a few counts. The chain recombines TRBV6-5 with TRBJ2-2, with 12 bases that match TRBD2. Germline trimming cut 4 bases from V and 7 bases from J; bases unmatched to any gene: 10. The length of the CDR3 is 17 residues. Germline V lookup: CDR1 MNHEY, CDR2 SVGAGI. CDR3 coding DNA: TGTGCCAGCAGTTCCGCCAGACTAGCGGGAGACCTCGGGGAGCTGTTTTTT. Its translation: CASSSARLAGDLGELFF.

The CDR3 DNA reads as TGTGCCAGCAGTTCCCGGAGGGCCGGCTCCTACAATGAGCAGTTCTTC. Amino acids: CASSSRRAGSYNEQFF. The genes are TRBV6-2 or TRBV6-3 and TRBJ2-1; maybe TRBD2 (6 bases). Trimming took off 4 bases at V and 0 bases at J, with 13 bases between the two ends. Germline CDR1 MNHEY, CDR2 SVGEGT. This CDR3 has 16 amino acids.

The DNA of the CDR3 is TGTGCCAGCAGCTTCAGCCCTAACCGATACCCAAGAGAGACCCAGTACTTC. As protein: CASSFSPNRYPRETQYF. This chain links TRBV7-2 with TRBJ2-5; no firm D call. The length of the CDR3 is 17 residues. Trimming took off 3 bases at V and 4 bases at J, with 21 bases between the two ends. Germline lookup yields CDR1 SGHTA and CDR2 FQGNSA.

V is TRBV12-3 or TRBV12-4 and J is TRBJ1-2; D gene unclear. Trimming cost V 5 bases and J 0 bases, with 10 bases left between them. The CDR3 is made up of 14 amino acids. The CDR3 spells CASSPLRANYGYTF. The CDR3, as DNA: TGTGCCAGCAGTCCACTTCGGGCTAACTATGGCTACACCTTC.

The chain has TRBV7-2 and TRBJ2-1; no definite D call. The CDR3 sequence is 13 residues long. With 2 bases removed from V and 12 bases from J, the gap between germline ends came to 14 bases. CDR1 and CDR2 from the germline V gene are SGHTA and FQGNSA. CDR3 in amino acids: CASSLYYRTGQFF. The CDR3 DNA reads as TGTGCCAGCAGCTTATACTATAGAACGGGGCAGTTCTTC.

V gene TRBV24-1 combines with J gene TRBJ2-2, with TRBD2 matching over 11 bases. The CDR3 is 17 residues long. The V segment lost 4 bases and the J segment 0 bases; nucleotides outside the gene matches: 3. Germline lookup yields CDR1 KGHDR and CDR2 SFDVKD. In DNA, the CDR3 is TGTGCCACCAGTGAACTACTAGCGGGGGCGAACACCGGGGAGCTGTTTTTT. Protein sequence: CATSELLAGANTGELFF.

The V and J genes are TRBV7-9 and TRBJ2-1, with 8 bases fitting TRBD2. The V and J ends lost 5 bases and 3 bases, in that order; junction bases with no gene match: 6. CDR1 and CDR2 from the germline V gene are SEHNR and FQNEAQ (reference sequence). There are 15 residues in the CDR3. CDR3 protein: CASSVIAGFYNEQFF. The DNA of the CDR3 is TGTGCCAGCAGCGTGATAGCGGGGTTCTACAATGAGCAGTTCTTC.

The gene calls are TRBV5-1 and TRBJ2-1, with D tentatively TRBD1 (5 bases). The CDR3 consists of 13 residues. Germline loops: CDR1 SGHRS, CDR2 YFSETQ. V was pared by 5 bases and J by 5 bases, with 11 bases between. The CDR3 DNA is TGCGCCAGCAGGCTCGACAGCCACAATGAGCAGTTCTTC. Amino acid sequence: CASRLDSHNEQFF.

A few counts support this clonotype. The chain recombines TRBV7-9 with TRBJ1-3, with D hard to call. This CDR3 region has 14 residues. V dropped 6 bases and J dropped 3 bases, with 12 bases sitting between them. Germline lookup yields CDR1 SEHNR and CDR2 FQNEAQ (reference sequence). The CDR3 coding sequence is TGTGCCAGCAGTAACGAGCTTGGTGGAAACACCATATATTTT. Amino acids: CASSNELGGNTIYF.

This sequence joins TRBV7-6 and TRBJ2-1; 11 bases are a match to TRBD2. The V gene's germline CDR1 is SGHVS and CDR2 FNYEAQ. The CDR3 extends over 15 amino acids. With V trimmed by 5 bases and J by 2 bases, 2 bases remained unmatched. CDR3 sequence reads: CASSPTSGAYNEQFF. The CDR3 coding sequence is TGTGCCAGCAGCCCGACTAGCGGGGCCTACAATGAGCAGTTCTTC.

The chain combines TRBV30 with TRBJ1-1; D ambiguous. V lost 5 bases to trimming and J lost 1 base, with 11 bases between them. The CDR3 length is 13 residues. CDR1 and CDR2 from the germline V gene are GTSNPN and SVGIG (reference sequence). The CDR3 DNA follows: TGTGCCTGGGGGCCAGTATCGAACACTGAAGCTTTCTTT. Translating it yields CAWGPVSNTEAFF.

A word on this clonotype: The junction does not match germline at one end; this may be a read error. The chain couples TRBV12-3 or TRBV12-4 to TRBJ2-2; D unresolved. The CDR3 is 14 residues long. The CDR3: CASSVVSNIGELFF. DNA of the CDR3: TGTGCCAGCAGTGTAGTGTCTAACATCGGGGAGCTGTTTTTT.

The chain employs TRBV19 and TRBJ1-5; maybe TRBD1 (5 bases). Germline values: CDR1 LNHDA, CDR2 SQIVND (reference sequence). Deletions cut 8 bases from V and 7 bases from J, with 12 bases between. The CDR3 covers 12 residues. The CDR3 DNA follows: TGTGCCAGTTGGGGGGGGAGGCAGCCCCAGCATTTT. Translation gives CASWGGRQPQHF.

This clonotype was counted between two and nine times. The chain has TRBV20-1 and TRBJ1-4, with unresolved D. Trimming stripped 7 bases from V and 8 bases from J, with 8 bases between. CDR3 length: 10 amino acids. Germline-derived CDR1 and CDR2 are DFQATT and SNEGSKA (reference sequence). The CDR3 DNA reads TGCAGTGTCAGGCGAGAAAAACTGTTTTTT. This translates into CSVRREKLFF.

The J gene is TRBJ1-5, the V gene TRBV19; 8 nucleotides align to TRBD1. Losses at the gene ends were 3 bases for V and 4 bases for J; bases not matched to a gene: 5. CDR1 and CDR2 (germline): LNHDA, SQIVND (reference sequence). The CDR3 covers 15 residues. CDR3 bases: TGTGCCAGTAGTATGGGACAGGTGGGAAATCAGCCCCAGCATTTT. This gives the protein CASSMGQVGNQPQHF. The full variable domain, rest sourced from reference TRBV19 and TRBJ1-5, is DGGITQSPKYLFRKEGQNVTLSCEQNLNHDAMYWYRQDPGQGLRLIYYSQIVNDFQKGDIAEGYSVSREKKESFPLTVTSAQKNPTAFYLCASSMGQVGNQPQHFGDGTRLSIL.

The chain combines TRBV7-6 with TRBJ1-6; D not resolved. Germline V gives CDR1 SGHVS, CDR2 FNYEAQ. With 5 bases removed from V and 5 bases from J, the gap between germline ends came to 7 bases. This CDR3 region has 13 residues. The CDR3 nucleotides are TGTGCCAGCAGCCGAGCGGATAATTCACCCCTCCACTTT. Residues: CASSRADNSPLHF.

The chain links TRBV19 to TRBJ1-3, with D uncertain. This CDR3 comprises 15 residues. Deletions cut 3 bases from V and 1 base from J, with 10 bases between. Germline CDR1 LNHDA, CDR2 SQIVND (reference sequence). CDR3 sequence reads: CASSISGESGNTIYF. The DNA of the CDR3 is TGTGCCAGTAGTATTTCGGGAGAGTCTGGAAACACCATATATTTT.

The V gene is TRBV3-1, the J gene TRBJ1-2; D call uncertain. Germline CDR1 reads LGHDT; CDR2 reads YNNKEL (reference sequence). CDR3 length: 15 residues. V was cut by 0 bases and J by 4 bases, with 12 bases left in between. Here the CDR3 DNA reads TGTGCCAGCAGCCAAGATTTGGGAGGACTCTATGGCTACACCTTC. This encodes CASSQDLGGLYGYTF.

This clonotype has a handful of counts. The chain has TRBV24-1 and TRBJ2-3; D is tentatively TRBD1 or TRBD2 (5 bases each). The CDR3 runs 13 residues. The germline V gene encodes CDR1 KGHDR and CDR2 SFDVKD. The ends were cut back, 9 bases at V and 2 bases at J, with 11 bases in the middle. The CDR3 spells CATEGSHTDTQYF. CDR3 DNA: TGTGCCACCGAGGGGAGCCACACAGATACGCAGTATTTT.

The V call is TRBV5-1, the J call TRBJ1-1; D gene unclear. Trimming took 3 bases from V and 3 from J, leaving 15 bases between them. CDR1 SGHRS and CDR2 YFSETQ come from the germline V gene. The CDR3 runs 15 residues. In DNA form, the CDR3 reads TGCGCCAGCAGCTCCGGGTCTACTGGGGACACTGAAGCTTTCTTT. This gives the protein CASSSGSTGDTEAFF.

This clonotype rates as medium-sized. The CDR3 sequence is CASIGTYPREQYF. CDR3 DNA sequence: TGTGCCAGCATAGGGACATACCCCCGCGAGCAGTACTTC. The chain has TRBV28 and TRBJ2-7, with D perhaps TRBD1 (6 bases). V was cut by 7 bases and J by 6 bases, with 16 bases left in between. This CDR3 region has 13 residues. The germline gives CDR1 MDHEN, CDR2 SYDVKM. Filled out from reference TRBV28 and TRBJ2-7, the complete variable domain reads DVKVTQSSRYLVKRTGEKVFLECVQDMDHENMFWYRQDPGLGLRLIYFSYDVKMKEKGDIPEGYSVSREKKERFSLILESASTNQTSMYLCASIGTYPREQYFGPGTRLTVT.

The CDR3 nucleotides are TGTGCCAGCAGCCCGACTAGCGGCACCGGGGAGCTGTTTTTT. Translating it yields CASSPTSGTGELFF. This chain joins TRBV7-2 and TRBJ2-2; 9 nucleotides agree with TRBD2. V lost 5 bases, J lost 4 bases, and 2 bases stayed unmatched. The germline CDR1 and CDR2 sequences are SGHTA and FQGNSA. This CDR3 is 14 amino acids long.

The chain is built from TRBV7-9 and TRBJ2-4; D is perhaps TRBD2 (6 bases). Trimming cost V 4 bases and J 5 bases, with 15 bases left between them. Germline CDR1 reads SEHNR; CDR2 reads FQNEAQ (reference sequence). CDR3 length: 15 residues. CDR3 in amino acids: CASSWTLGGQNIQYF. Here the CDR3 DNA reads TGTGCCAGCAGCTGGACGCTTGGAGGGCAAAACATTCAGTACTTC. The complete variable domain, with remaining parts taken from reference TRBV7-9 and TRBJ2-4, reads DTGVSQNPRHKITKRGQNVTFRCDPISEHNRLYWYRQTLGQGPEFLTYFQNEAQLEKSRLLSDRFSAERPKGSFSTLEIQRTEQGDSAMYLCASSWTLGGQNIQYFGAGTRLSVL.